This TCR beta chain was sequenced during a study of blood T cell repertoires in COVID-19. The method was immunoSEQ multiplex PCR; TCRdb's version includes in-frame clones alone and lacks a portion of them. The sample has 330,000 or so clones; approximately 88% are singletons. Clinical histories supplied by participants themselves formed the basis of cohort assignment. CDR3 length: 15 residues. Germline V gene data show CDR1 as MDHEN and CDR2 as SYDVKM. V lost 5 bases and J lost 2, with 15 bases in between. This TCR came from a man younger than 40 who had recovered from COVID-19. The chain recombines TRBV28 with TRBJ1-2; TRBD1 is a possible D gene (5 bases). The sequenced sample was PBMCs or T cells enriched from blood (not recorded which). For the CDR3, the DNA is TGTGCCAGCAGTCCTAGTCCGGGGGTGAACTATGGCTACACCTTC. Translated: CASSPSPGVNYGYTF.